This paragraph covers one TCR beta chain sequence. This entry comes from a study of beta chain features in type 1 diabetes. In germline, CDR1 is MNHEY, CDR2 SVGAGI. J lost 1 base, V lost 2 bases, and 0 bases had no gene match. CDR3 length equals 15 residues. The authors reverse transcribed all of the isolated RNA, so sequencing captured expressed TCRB transcripts. TCRdb's copy holds only in-frame clones and misses some; the assay was immunoSEQ multiplex PCR. Of over 350,000 clones listed, about 15% were seen once; the top ten hold about 0.019%. The chain uses TRBV6-5 and TRBJ1-5, with 9 bases aligning to TRBD1. The material sequenced was naive CD4+ T cells from blood. This clonotype was obtained from a woman aged 18-29 years in good health. CDR3: CASSYGTGSNQPQHF. In nucleotides, the CDR3 is TGTGCCAGCAGTTACGGGACAGGGAGCAATCAGCCCCAGCATTTT.